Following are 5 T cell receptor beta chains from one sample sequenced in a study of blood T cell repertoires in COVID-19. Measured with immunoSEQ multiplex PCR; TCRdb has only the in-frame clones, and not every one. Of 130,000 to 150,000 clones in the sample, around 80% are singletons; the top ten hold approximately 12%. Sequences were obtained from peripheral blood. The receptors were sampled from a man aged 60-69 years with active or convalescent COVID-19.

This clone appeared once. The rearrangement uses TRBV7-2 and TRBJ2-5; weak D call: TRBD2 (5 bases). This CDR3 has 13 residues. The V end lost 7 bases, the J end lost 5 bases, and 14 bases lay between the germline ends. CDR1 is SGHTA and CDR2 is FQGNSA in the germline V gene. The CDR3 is CASTLLRAETQYF. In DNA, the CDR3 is TGTGCCAGCACCCTCTTGCGGGCGGAGACCCAGTACTTC.

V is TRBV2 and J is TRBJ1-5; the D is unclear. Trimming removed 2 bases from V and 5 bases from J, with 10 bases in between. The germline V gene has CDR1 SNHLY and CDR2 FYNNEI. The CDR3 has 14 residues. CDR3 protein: CASSESGRDQPQHF. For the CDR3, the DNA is TGTGCCAGCAGTGAAAGCGGTAGGGATCAGCCCCAGCATTTT.

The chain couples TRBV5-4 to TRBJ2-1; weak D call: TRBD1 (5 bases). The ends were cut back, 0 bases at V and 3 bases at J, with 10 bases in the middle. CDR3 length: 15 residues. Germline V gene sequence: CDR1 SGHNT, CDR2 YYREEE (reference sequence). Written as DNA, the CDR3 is TGTGCCAGCAGCTTGGGTGGAAGGGGCTACAATGAGCAGTTCTTC. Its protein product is CASSLGGRGYNEQFF.

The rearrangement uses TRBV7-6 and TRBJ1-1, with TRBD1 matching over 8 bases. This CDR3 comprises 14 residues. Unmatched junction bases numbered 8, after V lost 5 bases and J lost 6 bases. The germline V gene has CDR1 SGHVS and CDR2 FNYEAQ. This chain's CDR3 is CASSPRQGTAEAFF. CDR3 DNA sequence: TGTGCCAGCAGCCCTCGACAGGGGACTGCTGAAGCTTTCTTT.

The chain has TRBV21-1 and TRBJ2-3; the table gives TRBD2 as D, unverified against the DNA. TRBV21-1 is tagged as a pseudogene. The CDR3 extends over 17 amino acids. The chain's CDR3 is CASSKGSSSLGTDTQYF. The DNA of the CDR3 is TGTGCCAGCAGCAAAGGGTCCTCTAGCCTTGGCACAGATACGCAGTATTTT.